Listed here is a single T cell receptor (beta chain). The data were taken from a study of blood T cell repertoires in COVID-19. TCRdb's copy holds only in-frame clones and misses some; the assay was immunoSEQ multiplex PCR. Altogether 100,000 or so clones are present, more than 75% being singletons, with the ten largest covering 2.1%. Germline values: CDR1 SGHRS, CDR2 YFSETQ. This CDR3 region has 12 residues. Trimming cost V 2 bases and J 6 bases, with 8 bases left between them. This sequence was found in a human donor in a cohort sampled during active COVID-19. The rearrangement joins TRBV5-1 to TRBJ1-2; D remains unclear. Sequencing was performed on peripheral blood. CDR3 in DNA: TGCGCCAGCAGCTTCAGTTCCGATGGCTACACCTTC. Its translation: CASSFSSDGYTF. Complete variable domain (other parts from reference TRBV5-1 and TRBJ1-2): KAGVTQTPRYLIKTRGQQVTLSCSPISGHRSVSWYQQTPGQGLQFLFEYFSETQRNKGNFPGRFSGRQFSNSRSEMNVSTLELGDSALYLCASSFSSDGYTFGSGTRLTVV.